The rows below give T cell receptor beta chains drawn from one sample of a study of tumor-infiltrating lymphocytes in primary liver carcinoma. TCRdb redid the calling of the multiplex PCR reads with MiXCR, one entry per CDR3 protein. This table holds tens of thousands of distinct CDR3 sequences, about 68% found once. Sequenced input: liver tumor tissue from sampling region 3. All receptors come from a man aged 35-49 years with primary liver carcinoma and hepatitis B virus infection. Both conserved end residues are part of each CDR3. Fields, in order: J gene, clone size, D gene, V gene, CDR3 DNA, CDR3 protein. D genes are given only for firm matches. The listing skips clone size in some rows; elsewhere it reads once, few, many or a size class.

>TRBJ1-1|NA|NA|TRBV29-1
TGCAGCTTTGAAGAGGGGGAGAACACTGAAGCTTTCTTT
CSFEEGENTEAFF
>TRBJ1-1|few|NA|TRBV29-1
TGCAGCGTCGCCCCTGGGTGGGGGATGAACACTGAAGCTTTCTTT
CSVAPGWGMNTEAFF
>TRBJ2-1|NA|NA|TRBV12-3/TRBV12-4
TGTGCCAGCAAGTTAGTGGCTAGCGTCGAGCAGTTCTTC
CASKLVASVEQFF
>TRBJ2-1|NA|TRBD2|TRBV5-4
TGTGCCAGCAGTCGTCGACTAGCAGGGTACAATGAGCAGTTCTTC
CASSRRLAGYNEQFF
>TRBJ2-2|NA|NA|TRBV6-5
TGTGTCAGCAGTTACGCAGTGGACGGCATCGGGGAGCCGTTTTTT
CVSSYAVDGIGEPFF
>TRBJ2-1|NA|NA|TRBV28
TGTGCCAGCAGTTCCCGGAACTTCGCCTACAATGAGCAGTTCTTC
CASSSRNFAYNEQFF
>TRBJ2-2|NA|NA|TRBV12-3/TRBV12-4
TGTGCCAGCAGTCCTCTAACGGGAGCGGCGGGAACCGGGGAGCTCTTTTTT
CASSPLTGAAGTGELFF
>TRBJ2-7|NA|NA|TRBV29-1
TGCAGCGTTGCCCAGGGCAGGGGCTACCAGCAGTACTTC
CSVAQGRGYQQYF
>TRBJ2-7|many|NA|TRBV28
TGTGCCAGCAGTTTAAACGGAGCCTACGAGCAGTACTTC
CASSLNGAYEQYF
>TRBJ2-1|NA|NA|TRBV10-1
TGCGCCAGCAGTATGGGGGGAGGTGCGAATGAGCAGTTCTTC
CASSMGGGANEQFF
>TRBJ2-5|NA|NA|TRBV29-1
TGCAGCGTTGAGGTACTTAACAATGAGGCCCAGTACTTC
CSVEVLNNEAQYF
>TRBJ2-7|NA|NA|TRBV12-3/TRBV12-4
TGTGCCAGCAGTTTGGGGGTTGTCAAGCAGTACTTC
CASSLGVVKQYF
>TRBJ2-2|many|TRBD1|TRBV4-1
TGCGCCAGCAGCCAGTCCCCCGGGACAGGGGGCACCGGGGAGCTGTTTTTT
CASSQSPGTGGTGELFF
>TRBJ2-7|NA|TRBD1|TRBV12-3/TRBV12-4
TGTGCCTACAGTTTCCAGGGGGCGGTACAGTACTTC
CAYSFQGAVQYF
>TRBJ2-1|NA|TRBD2|TRBV11-1
TGTACCAGCAGCTTAGCCCATCCGGGACTAGAGGACGATGAGCAGTTCTTC
CTSSLAHPGLEDDEQFF
>TRBJ2-3|NA|NA|TRBV5-1
TGCGCCAGCAGCTTGGGGGGGCCGGGACTTGCAACAGATACGCGGTATTTT
CASSLGGPGLATDTRYF
>TRBJ2-7|NA|TRBD1|TRBV6-5
TGTGCCAGCGGCCGAGACAGGGGCTTCGAGCAGTACTTC
CASGRDRGFEQYF
>TRBJ2-7|NA|TRBD2|TRBV11-2
TGTACCAGCAGCCTATCCGCTGGACTAGCGGGAGGGGGGTACGAGCAGTACTTC
CTSSLSAGLAGGGYEQYF
>TRBJ1-2|many|TRBD1|TRBV28
TGTGCCAGCACTTCGACCGGGACAGGGGGAACCCCCGACGCCCTCTATGGCTACACCTTC
CASTSTGTGGTPDALYGYTF
>TRBJ1-3|NA|NA|TRBV12-3/TRBV12-4
TGTGCCAGTACGACCGGGGCAGCGACTGGATACACCATATATTTT
CASTTGAATGYTIYF
>TRBJ2-1|NA|NA|TRBV6-1
TGTGCCAGCAGTGAGGCGCGAGGGTGGCTTGTCAATGAGCTGTTCTTC
CASSEARGWLVNELFF
>TRBJ2-7|NA|TRBD1|TRBV29-1
TGCAGCGTTGAAGGGGACAGGGGGCAGAGCGAGCAGTACTTC
CSVEGDRGQSEQYF
>TRBJ2-1|once|TRBD2|TRBV11-2
TGTGCCAGCAACTCGCGCCCCAGCGGGAGAATCTATGAACAGTTCTTC
CASNSRPSGRIYEQFF
>TRBJ2-3|many|NA|TRBV7-9
TGTGCCAGCAGTCCCTCTGATGGGGGCACAGATACGCAGTATTTT
CASSPSDGGTDTQYF
>TRBJ2-1|NA|NA|TRBV5-6
TGTGCCAGCTTGGTACTAACCGATGAGCAGTTCTTC
CASLVLTDEQFF
>TRBJ2-1|once|NA|TRBV7-9
TGTGCCAGCAGCGTAGCTCTAGCGAGAGATGAGCAGTTCTTC
CASSVALARDEQFF
>TRBJ2-1|NA|NA|TRBV29-1
TGCAGTGTCGATAAGAGGAATGAGAAGTTCTTC
CSVDKRNEKFF
>TRBJ2-5|NA|TRBD1|TRBV10-3
TGTGCCATCCGCTTGGGACAGTACCAAGAGACCCAGCACTTC
CAIRLGQYQETQHF
>TRBJ1-5|NA|NA|TRBV6-5
TGTGCCAGCAGTTCTGATCGGGGCAGTCAGCCCCAGCATTTT
CASSSDRGSQPQHF
>TRBJ1-4|NA|TRBD1|TRBV18
TGTGCCAGCTCACGGGTTGCGGGACAGGGCGAGGACAAACTGTTTTTT
CASSRVAGQGEDKLFF
>TRBJ2-3|NA|NA|TRBV6-2/TRBV6-3
TGTGTCAGCAGTCTCCGCGGGACAGCGGCAGGTACGCAGTATTTT
CVSSLRGTAAGTQYF
>TRBJ2-7|NA|TRBD1|TRBV29-1
TGCAGCGTTAGGCAGGGGGCCTACGAGCAGTCTTTC
CSVRQGAYEQSF
>TRBJ2-1|NA|TRBD2|TRBV6-5
TGTGCCAACAGCCGGACTAGTGGGAGCGGGGGTCCATCTGAGCAGTTCTTC
CANSRTSGSGGPSEQFF
>TRBJ1-4|NA|NA|TRBV6-5
TGTGCCAGCAGTTACTATTGGGATTCGGCGTTTAATGAAAAACTGTTTTTC
CASSYYWDSAFNEKLFF
>TRBJ2-5|NA|NA|TRBV28
TGTGCCAACATCGACAGAAGGACATCAGGGGAGACCCAGTACTTC
CANIDRRTSGETQYF
>TRBJ2-6|NA|NA|TRBV13
TGTGCCAGCCTGGTTGGGGGGGCCAACGTCCTGACTTTC
CASLVGGANVLTF
>TRBJ2-2|NA|TRBD1|TRBV29-1
TGCAGCGTTGAGGGACAGGGGGCGCCCGGGGAGCTGTTTTTT
CSVEGQGAPGELFF
>TRBJ2-3|many|NA|TRBV7-9
TGTGCCAGCAGCTTAGCGGGGACAACGAGCACAGATACGCAGTATTTT
CASSLAGTTSTDTQYF
>TRBJ2-7|NA|NA|TRBV6-4
TGTGTCAGCAGTCTCGAGTTCGACCGGGACTACGAGCAGTACTTC
CVSSLEFDRDYEQYF
>TRBJ2-3|NA|NA|TRBV11-2
TGTGCCATCAGCCCCCCGACCAGCGGCAGCGCAGATACGCAGTATTTT
CAISPPTSGSADTQYF
>TRBJ2-1|NA|NA|TRBV10-1
TGTACCAGCAGCGACAGAAGCTCCTACAATGAGCAATTCTTC
CTSSDRSSYNEQFF
>TRBJ2-5|NA|NA|TRBV6-6
TGTGCCAGTAACACAGGGATAGGAAAGACCCAGTACTTC
CASNTGIGKTQYF
>TRBJ1-6|NA|NA|TRBV2
TGTGCCAGTGAGGAAACCCCCAATTCATCCCTCCACTTT
CASEETPNSSLHF
>TRBJ2-2|many|NA|TRBV7-9
TGTGCCAGCAGCTTAGGGACAAACACCGGGGAGCTGTTTTTT
CASSLGTNTGELFF
>TRBJ2-3|NA|NA|TRBV5-1
TGCGCCAGCAGCTCGGGGGATAGCTACGGGGATACGCAGTATTTT
CASSSGDSYGDTQYF
>TRBJ2-2|many|NA|TRBV24-1
TGTGCCACCAGTGATTTATCCAGGGATCACGGGGAGCTGTTTTTT
CATSDLSRDHGELFF
>TRBJ2-1|NA|NA|TRBV9
TGTGCCAGCAGCTCCCCAGGCTCCTACAATGAGCAGTTCTTC
CASSSPGSYNEQFF
>TRBJ2-6|many|NA|TRBV4-1
TGCGCCAGCAGCCAGCTACAAGAGGCTACTGGGGCCAACGTCCTGACTTTC
CASSQLQEATGANVLTF
>TRBJ1-6|NA|NA|TRBV6-5
TGTGCCAGCAGTGCGGAAGGTTCGGACTCACCCCTCCACTTT
CASSAEGSDSPLHF
>TRBJ2-7|NA|TRBD2|TRBV5-1
TGCGCCAGCAGCTTGGAAGCCGGGGGGAGCTACTATGAGCAGTACTTC
CASSLEAGGSYYEQYF
>TRBJ2-1|NA|NA|TRBV6-6
TGTGCCAACAGTCTTACTCGCCGACATCCAGAAAATGAGCGGTTCTTC
CANSLTRRHPENERFF
>TRBJ2-1|once|TRBD2|TRBV7-9
TGTGCCACCAGCTTAAGTGGCGGGAGGGCCGTTGAGCAGTCCTTC
CATSLSGGRAVEQSF
>TRBJ2-3|many|NA|TRBV30
TGTGCCTGGAGCAGGAAAGGGGCTAGCACAGATACGCAGTATTTT
CAWSRKGASTDTQYF
>TRBJ1-5|many|TRBD1|TRBV5-4
TGTGCCAGCAGCTTACAGGGGGATGGCCAGCCCCAGCATTTT
CASSLQGDGQPQHF
>TRBJ1-1|NA|NA|TRBV2
TGTGCCAGCAAACTGGGACAGAACACTGAAGCTTTCTTT
CASKLGQNTEAFF
>TRBJ2-1|once|TRBD2|TRBV28
TGTGCCAACAAAGAAGCGGGGGACAAAGAGCGGTTCTTC
CANKEAGDKERFF
>TRBJ2-3|NA|NA|TRBV28
TGTGCCAGCAACTCCTTAGGAGCAGATATGCAGTATTTT
CASNSLGADMQYF
>TRBJ1-1|NA|TRBD1|TRBV4-1
TGCGCCAGCAGCCAAGATCCAGGGGGGGCCCAAGACACTGAAGCTTTCTTC
CASSQDPGGAQDTEAFF